The 3 T cell receptor beta chains below come from one sample, sequenced in a study of blood T cell repertoires in COVID-19. Produced via immunoSEQ multiplex PCR; TCRdb's table is partial and in-frame only. Found here are roughly 75,000 clones, more than 85% of them singletons; the top ten hold about 0.5%. Sequencing used peripheral blood. These receptors were taken from a man in his sixties with acute or convalescent COVID-19.

The V and J genes are TRBV6-5 and TRBJ1-2; the match to TRBD1 covers 7 bases. This CDR3 has 14 amino acids. Germline V gene lookup returns CDR1 MNHEY and CDR2 SVGAGI. The ends lost 2 bases at V and 3 bases at J; junction bases unmatched: 3. CDR3 region: CASSYRGRDYGYTF. CDR3 DNA: TGTGCCAGCAGTTACAGGGGGCGGGACTATGGCTACACCTTC.

V is TRBV5-6 and J is TRBJ1-5; 7 bases agree with TRBD1. V shed 3 bases, J shed 4 bases, and the junction held 13 bases outside the gene matches. This CDR3 comprises 17 residues. Germline V gene sequence: CDR1 SGHDT, CDR2 YYEEEE. The CDR3 nucleotides read TGTGCCAGCAGCTCTCGGAACAGGGGCGCGGTGAATCAGCCCCAGCATTTT. It is translated as CASSSRNRGAVNQPQHF.

This clone was picked up one time. This chain links TRBV9 with TRBJ2-5; 7 bases match TRBD2. The CDR3 loop spans 14 amino acids. CDR1 is SGDLS, CDR2 YYNGEE, per germline. Unmatched junction bases numbered 11, after V lost 7 bases and J lost 5 bases. The CDR3 sequence is CASGGGRSLETQYF. The CDR3 DNA reads as TGTGCCAGCGGGGGGGGACGATCCCTGGAGACCCAGTACTTC.